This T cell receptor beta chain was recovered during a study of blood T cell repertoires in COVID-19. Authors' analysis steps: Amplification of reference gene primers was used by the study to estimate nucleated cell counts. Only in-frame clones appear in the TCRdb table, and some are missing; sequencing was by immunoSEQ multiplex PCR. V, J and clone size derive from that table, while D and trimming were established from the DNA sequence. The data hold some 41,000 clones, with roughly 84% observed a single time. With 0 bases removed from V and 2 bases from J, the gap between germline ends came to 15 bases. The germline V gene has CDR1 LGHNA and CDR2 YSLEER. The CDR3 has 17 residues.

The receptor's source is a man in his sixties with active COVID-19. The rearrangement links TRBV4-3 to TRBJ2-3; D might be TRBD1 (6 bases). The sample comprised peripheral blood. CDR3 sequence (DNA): TGCGCCAGCAGCCAAGATGGGACACCTTATTTCACAGATACGCAGTATTTT. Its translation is CASSQDGTPYFTDTQYF.